This TCR beta chain originates from a study of cytomegalovirus exposure and HLA in healthy donors. The PCR contained 60 Vbeta and 13 Jbeta primers. Profiling relied on immunoSEQ multiplex PCR, and the TCRdb table lists in-frame clones only, not all of them. The listing records about 130,000 clones. The CDR3 runs 16 residues. Germline-derived CDR1 and CDR2 are WNHNN and SYGVQD (reference sequence). V lost 0 bases to trimming and J lost 6 bases; unmatched junction nucleotides: 5. The clonotype was recovered from a man in his forties or fifties in good health and CMV-seronegative. The chain links TRBV10-1 to TRBJ2-3; TRBD2 matches at 11 bases. Sequencing was carried out using PBMCs. In nucleotides, the CDR3 is TGCGCCAGCAGTGAGTCACTAGCGGGAGCAATGGATACGCAGTATTTT. Translated: CASSESLAGAMDTQYF.